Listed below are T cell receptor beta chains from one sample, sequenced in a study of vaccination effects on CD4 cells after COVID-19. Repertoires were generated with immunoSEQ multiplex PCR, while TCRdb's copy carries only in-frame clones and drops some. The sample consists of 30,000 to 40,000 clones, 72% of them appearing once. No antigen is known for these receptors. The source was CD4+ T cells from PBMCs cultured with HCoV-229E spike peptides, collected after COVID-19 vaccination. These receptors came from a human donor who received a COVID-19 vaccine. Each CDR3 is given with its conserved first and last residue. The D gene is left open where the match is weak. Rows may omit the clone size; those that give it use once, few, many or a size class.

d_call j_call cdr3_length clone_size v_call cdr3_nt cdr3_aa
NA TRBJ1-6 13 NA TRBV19 TGTGCCAGTAGCACGGGGGTGAATTCACCCCTCCACTTT CASSTGVNSPLHF
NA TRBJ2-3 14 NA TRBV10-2 TGCGCCAGCAGTGATAGTGGGATATCAGATACGCAGTATTTT CASSDSGISDTQYF
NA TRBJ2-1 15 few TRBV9 TGTGCCAGCAGCGCAGGGGGGTACTCCTACAATGAGCAGTTCTTC CASSAGGYSYNEQFF
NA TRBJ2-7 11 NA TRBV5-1 TGCGCCAGCAGCGCCAACTACGAGCAGTACTTC CASSANYEQYF
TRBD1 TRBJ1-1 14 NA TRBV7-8 TGTGCCAGCAGCTTCAACAGGGGGTTAGGTGAAGCTTTCTTT CASSFNRGLGEAFF
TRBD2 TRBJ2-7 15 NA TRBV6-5 TGTGCCAGCAGCGCCCCTAGCGGGGGTTCCCACGAGCAGTACTTC CASSAPSGGSHEQYF
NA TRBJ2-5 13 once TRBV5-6 TGTGCCAGCAGCTTGGATGGGGTGGGGACCCAGTACTTC CASSLDGVGTQYF
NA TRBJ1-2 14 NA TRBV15 TGTGCCACCAGCAGAGATCGAGCTAACTATGGCTACACCTTC CATSRDRANYGYTF
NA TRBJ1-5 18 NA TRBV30 TGTGCCTGGAGGAGAGTCAGGGGCGCAAGTATAGCAAATCAGCCCCAGCATTTT CAWRRVRGASIANQPQHF
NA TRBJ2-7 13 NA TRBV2 TGTGCCAGCAGTGAACCCTTTGAGTACGAGCAGTACTTC CASSEPFEYEQYF
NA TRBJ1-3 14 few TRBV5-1 TGCGCCAGCAGCTTGGTTCCCTCTGGAAACACCATATATTTT CASSLVPSGNTIYF
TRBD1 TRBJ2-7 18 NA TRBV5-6 TGTGCCAGCAGCTTGGGCGGGTCAACCGGGACAGGGGCCTACGAGCAGTACTTC CASSLGGSTGTGAYEQYF
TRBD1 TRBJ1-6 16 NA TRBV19 TGTGCCAGTAGTTTTACAGGGGGCCTTTATAATTCACCCCTCCACTTT CASSFTGGLYNSPLHF
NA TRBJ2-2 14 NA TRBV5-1 TGCGCCAGCAGCGGCAGGGTCGACACCGGGGAGCTGTTTTTT CASSGRVDTGELFF
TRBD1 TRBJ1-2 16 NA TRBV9 TGTGCCAGCAGCGTCGGGGGGACAGGGGGGAAATATGGCTACACCTTC CASSVGGTGGKYGYTF
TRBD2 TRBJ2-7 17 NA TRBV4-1 TGCGCCAGCAGCCCAGGACTAGCGGGGGGTAAATCCTACGAGCAGTACTTC CASSPGLAGGKSYEQYF
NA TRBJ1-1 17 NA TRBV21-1 TGTGCCAGCAGCACCCGGGACAGGGTATCCTTGAACACTGAAGCTTTCTTT CASSTRDRVSLNTEAFF